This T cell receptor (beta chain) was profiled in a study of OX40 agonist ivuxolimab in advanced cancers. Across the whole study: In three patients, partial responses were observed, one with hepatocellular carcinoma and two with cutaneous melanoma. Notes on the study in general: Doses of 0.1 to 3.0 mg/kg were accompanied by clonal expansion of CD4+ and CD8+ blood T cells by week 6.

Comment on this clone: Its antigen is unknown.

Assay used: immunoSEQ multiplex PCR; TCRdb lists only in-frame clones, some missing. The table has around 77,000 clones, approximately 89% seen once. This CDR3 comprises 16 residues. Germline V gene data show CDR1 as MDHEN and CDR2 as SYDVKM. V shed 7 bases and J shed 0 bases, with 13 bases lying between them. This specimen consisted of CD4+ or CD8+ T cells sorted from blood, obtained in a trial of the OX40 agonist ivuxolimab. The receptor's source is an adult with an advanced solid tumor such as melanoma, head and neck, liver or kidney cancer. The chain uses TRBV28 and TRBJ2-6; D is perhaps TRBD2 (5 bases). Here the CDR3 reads CASMTEGDSGANVLTF. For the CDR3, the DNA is TGTGCCAGCATGACTGAGGGTGACTCTGGGGCCAACGTCCTGACTTTC.